This passage covers 26 T cell receptor beta chains from one sample sequenced in a study of T cells after posttransplantation cyclophosphamide. A marrow graft followed busulfan-fludarabine conditioning, with cyclophosphamide on days +3 and +4. Libraries were prepared by immunoSEQ multiplex PCR; TCRdb keeps only in-frame clonotypes and omits some of them. The sample contains more than 9,000 clones, none of them singletons. The sequencing used PBMCs, collected after allogeneic stem cell transplant with posttransplant cyclophosphamide. These TCRs come from a female patient between 40 and 55 years old who received an allogeneic stem cell transplant from a related donor, was CMV-positive, and had no GVHD. Some T cells may be graft donor cells.

Ten or more counts support this clone. The genes are TRBV29-1 and TRBJ1-1, with 7 positions matching TRBD1. The V and J ends lost 4 bases and 11 bases, in that order; junction bases with no gene match: 10. The CDR3 runs to 12 residues. Germline loops: CDR1 SQVTM, CDR2 ANQGSEA. The CDR3: CSVAEGAPSAFF. For the CDR3, the DNA is TGCAGCGTTGCAGAGGGGGCTCCGTCCGCTTTCTTT. The variable domain in full, with the rest retrieved from reference TRBV29-1 and TRBJ1-1, is SAVISQKPSRDICQRGTSLTIQCQVDSQVTMMFWYRQQPGQSLTLIATANQGSEATYESGFVIDKFPISRPNLTFSTLTVSNMSPEDSSIYLCSVAEGAPSAFFGQGTRLTVV.

This clone was detected ten times or more. This chain joins TRBV7-2 and TRBJ2-1, with 10 bases aligning to TRBD1. The CDR3 extends over 15 amino acids. Germline V gives CDR1 SGHTA, CDR2 FQGNSA. V shed 4 bases and J 5 bases; nucleotides not matched to a gene: 5. The CDR3 region is CASSSPGQGHNEQFF. DNA of the CDR3: TGTGCCAGCAGCTCTCCGGGACAGGGGCACAATGAGCAGTTCTTC.

This clone was counted many times. The V call is TRBV5-6, the J call TRBJ1-1; tentative D call: TRBD1 (5 bases). CDR1 and CDR2 from the germline V gene are SGHDT and YYEEEE. V lost 0 bases and J 8 bases, leaving 5 bases between the germline ends. The CDR3 consists of 11 residues. The CDR3 nucleotides read TGTGCCAGCAGCTTGGACAGGGAAGCTTTCTTT. Its protein is CASSLDREAFF.

This clone has at least ten counts. The chain recombines TRBV12-3 or TRBV12-4 with TRBJ1-5; the match to TRBD1 covers 7 bases. This CDR3 is built from 15 residues. Unmatched junction bases numbered 6, after V lost 5 bases and J lost 2 bases. In nucleotides, the CDR3 is TGTGCCAGCAGTCCGAGGGGGCTGGGCAATCAGCCCCAGCATTTT. This sequence encodes CASSPRGLGNQPQHF.

The sample holds many counts of this clone. The CDR3 sequence: CASSARQGYQPQHF. CDR3 sequence (DNA): TGTGCCAGTAGTGCGCGACAGGGCTATCAGCCCCAGCATTTT. This sequence joins TRBV19 and TRBJ1-5; 7 nucleotides agree with TRBD1. This CDR3 is built from 14 residues. The germline gives CDR1 LNHDA, CDR2 SQIVND (reference sequence). With V trimmed by 5 bases and J by 5 bases, 6 bases remained unmatched.

By share of the sample, this clone is medium-sized. CDR3 bases: TGTGCCAGCAGCTCCCTTCTGACAGGGGACAATGAGCAGTTCTTC. It encodes CASSSLLTGDNEQFF. The V and J genes are TRBV7-9 and TRBJ2-1; 8 bases line up with TRBD1. Trimming took 4 bases from V and 5 from J; bases not matched to a gene: 7. The germline gives CDR1 SEHNR, CDR2 FQNEAQ (reference sequence). This CDR3 spans 15 amino acids.

This clone was counted ten times or more. The J gene is TRBJ2-7, the V gene TRBV7-9; TRBD1 matches at 9 bases. V gave up 3 bases and J gave up 3 bases; unmatched junction bases: 6. The CDR3 has 15 residues. Germline assignment: CDR1 SEHNR and CDR2 FQNEAQ (reference sequence). The CDR3 loop reads CASSLSGTGNYEQYF. For the CDR3, the DNA is TGTGCCAGCAGCTTGTCCGGGACAGGGAACTACGAGCAGTACTTC. The variable domain in full, with the rest retrieved from reference TRBV7-9 and TRBJ2-7, is DTGVSQNPRHKITKRGQNVTFRCDPISEHNRLYWYRQTLGQGPEFLTYFQNEAQLEKSRLLSDRFSAERPKGSFSTLEIQRTEQGDSAMYLCASSLSGTGNYEQYFGPGTRLTVT.

This clone was detected many times. This sequence joins TRBV9 and TRBJ2-3, with 10 nucleotides matching TRBD2. The length of the CDR3 is 15 residues. Germline lookup yields CDR1 SGDLS and CDR2 YYNGEE. J gave up 6 bases and V 7 bases, and 11 bases lay outside the gene matches. The CDR3 DNA reads as TGTGCCAGCGGAAGCGGGGGGGCCTTACCGGATACGCAGTATTTT. This sequence encodes CASGSGGALPDTQYF. Full variable domain (outside the CDR3, taken from reference TRBV9 and TRBJ2-3): DSGVTQTPKHLITATGQRVTLRCSPRSGDLSVYWYQQSLDQGLQFLIQYYNGEERAKGNILERFSAQQFPDLHSELNLSSLELGDSALYFCASGSGGALPDTQYFGPGTRLTVL.

In its sample, this clone was seen many times. The rearrangement joins TRBV28 to TRBJ2-7, with TRBD2 matching 7 bases. Per germline, CDR1 MDHEN and CDR2 SYDVKM. The V gene end was trimmed by 3 bases and the J gene end by 2 bases; junction bases not matched to a gene: 1. The CDR3 spans 13 residues. The CDR3 region is CASSFGLAYEQYF. The DNA for the CDR3 is TGTGCCAGCAGTTTTGGACTAGCCTACGAGCAGTACTTC.

This clone came up many times. The gene calls are TRBV19 and TRBJ1-4; D call uncertain. Germline CDR1 LNHDA, CDR2 SQIVND (reference sequence). The CDR3 is 16 residues long. V was cut by 5 bases and J by 3 bases, with 16 bases left in between. DNA for the CDR3: TGTGCCAGTAGTCCTAGTACGGGGAGAGCTAATGAAAAACTGTTTTTT. It encodes CASSPSTGRANEKLFF.

The rearrangement links TRBV7-9 to TRBJ1-1, with D maybe TRBD1 (6 bases). Trimming took off 3 bases at V and 4 bases at J, with 15 bases between the two ends. The CDR3 spans 15 residues. Germline V gene data show CDR1 as SEHNR and CDR2 as FQNEAQ (reference sequence). The CDR3 region is CASSFPSGVGTEAFF. The DNA for the CDR3 is TGTGCCAGCAGCTTTCCTTCAGGGGTAGGCACTGAAGCTTTCTTT.

This clone was seen at least ten times. V gene TRBV4-1 combines with J gene TRBJ1-2, with unresolved D. The CDR3 has 14 amino acids. V shed 0 bases and J shed 2 bases, with 7 bases lying between them. Germline V lookup: CDR1 MGHRA, CDR2 YSYEKL. Written as DNA, the CDR3 is TGCGCCAGCAGCCAAGATGGCCCGAACTATGGCTACACCTTC. It yields the protein CASSQDGPNYGYTF.

This clone has ten or more counts. The J gene is TRBJ2-4, the V gene TRBV18, with 7 nucleotides matching TRBD1. The CDR3 covers 13 residues. J gave up 5 bases and V 4 bases, and 2 bases lay outside the gene matches. The V gene's germline CDR1 is KGHSH and CDR2 LQKENI. CDR3 coding DNA: TGTGCCAGCTCACTCGGGACAGAAAACATTCAGTACTTC. This translates into CASSLGTENIQYF.

This clone was counted many times. The V call is TRBV4-1, the J call TRBJ1-6; D not resolved. CDR3 size: 15 residues. From germline, CDR1 is MGHRA and CDR2 YSYEKL. V was shortened by 1 base and J by 4 bases, with 8 bases between the two germline ends. The CDR3 reads CASSQAQIYNSPLHF. CDR3 in DNA: TGCGCCAGCAGCCAAGCTCAGATTTATAATTCACCCCTCCACTTT.

The genes are TRBV7-9 and TRBJ2-5; perhaps TRBD1 as D (5 bases). Trimming cost V 5 bases and J 1 base, with 14 bases left between them. The CDR3 sequence is 15 residues long. Germline CDR1 is SEHNR and CDR2 is FQNEAQ (reference sequence). CDR3 DNA sequence: TGTGCCAGCAGCCCCCCGAGACAGCTCCAAGAGACCCAGTACTTC. Translated, it gives CASSPPRQLQETQYF.

The chain combines TRBV12-3 or TRBV12-4 with TRBJ2-3; a weak D match, TRBD1 (6 bases). The CDR3 is made up of 18 amino acids. V shed 1 base and J shed 3 bases, with 20 bases lying between them. CDR3 sequence: CASSLVRMRGHRTDTQYF. In DNA form, the CDR3 reads TGTGCCAGCAGTTTAGTGCGGATGAGGGGACATAGAACAGATACGCAGTATTTT.

Many counts were recorded for this clone. The CDR3 sequence: CASSPLGGANLDYGYTF. The CDR3 DNA is TGTGCCAGCAGCCCCTTGGGGGGGGCGAACCTGGACTATGGCTACACCTTC. The chain uses TRBV7-8 and TRBJ1-2; a weak D match, TRBD1 (6 bases). CDR3 size: 17 residues. Germline loops: CDR1 SGHVS, CDR2 FQNEAQ. V was shortened by 5 bases and J by 3 bases, with 22 bases between the two germline ends.

This clone was counted at least ten times. This chain joins TRBV5-8 and TRBJ2-3; 11 bases line up with TRBD2. From germline, CDR1 is SGHTS and CDR2 YDEGEE. The V and J ends lost 3 bases and 2 bases, in that order; junction bases with no gene match: 8. The CDR3 extends over 17 amino acids. In DNA, the CDR3 is TGTGCCAGCAGCTCCGACCTACTAGCGGGGGCCACAGATACGCAGTATTTT. This encodes CASSSDLLAGATDTQYF.

This clone has at least ten counts. J is TRBJ2-7 and V is TRBV11-3; D possibly corresponds to TRBD1 (6 bases). Germline assignment: CDR1 SGHNT and CDR2 YENEEA. The V end lost 6 bases, the J end lost 7 bases, and 16 bases lay between the germline ends. CDR3 size: 13 residues. Here the CDR3 DNA reads TGTGCCAGCAGTCCCCGGGACACTTTGGAGCAGTACTTC. Amino acids: CASSPRDTLEQYF. The variable domain in full, with the rest retrieved from reference TRBV11-3 and TRBJ2-7, is EAGVVQSPRYKIIEKKQPVAFWCNPISGHNTLYWYLQNLGQGPELLIRYENEEAVDDSQLPKDRFSAERLKGVDSTLKIQPAELGDSAVYLCASSPRDTLEQYFGPGTRLTVT.

This clone appeared a few times. CDR3 residues: CATSDPGQQETQYF. Written as DNA, the CDR3 is TGTGCCACCAGTGACCCCGGACAGCAAGAGACCCAGTACTTC. The rearrangement uses TRBV24-1 and TRBJ2-5; tentative D call: TRBD1 (6 bases). The germline V gene has CDR1 KGHDR and CDR2 SFDVKD. The CDR3 spans 14 residues. Trimming removed 4 bases from V and 2 bases from J, with 10 bases in between.

This clone was counted at least ten times. The chain recombines TRBV10-3 with TRBJ1-2, with a tentative D call TRBD1 (6 bases). The germline V gene encodes CDR1 ENHRY and CDR2 SYGVKD. The V gene lost 2 bases and the J gene lost 2 bases, with 9 bases spanning the gap. The CDR3 covers 14 residues. CDR3 sequence reads: CAISEATGNYGYTF. The CDR3 DNA is TGTGCCATCAGTGAGGCTACAGGGAACTATGGCTACACCTTC.

This clone has ten or more counts. This CDR3 reads CASSWGQGAGEQYF. The CDR3 DNA follows: TGTGCCAGCAGCTGGGGACAGGGGGCTGGCGAGCAGTACTTC. The rearrangement links TRBV7-9 to TRBJ2-7, with TRBD1 matching over 12 bases. This CDR3 contains 14 residues. CDR1 SEHNR and CDR2 FQNEAQ come from the germline V gene (reference sequence). Trimming at V came to 4 bases and at J to 6 bases, leaving 4 bases not matched to a gene.

This clone showed up many times. The V call is TRBV20-1, the J call TRBJ1-3, with D hard to call. The CDR3 totals 11 residues. Trimming cost V 4 bases and J 3 bases, with 4 bases left between them. From germline, CDR1 is DFQATT and CDR2 SNEGSKA (reference sequence). DNA for the CDR3: TGCAGTGCTAAGGTTGGAAACACCATATATTTT. Protein: CSAKVGNTIYF.

Many counts were recorded for this clone. V gene TRBV27 combines with J gene TRBJ2-4; 8 positions match TRBD1. The CDR3 covers 15 residues. Trimming took 5 bases from V and 3 from J; bases not matched to a gene: 6. The germline V gene encodes CDR1 MNHEY and CDR2 SMNVEV (reference sequence). The CDR3 DNA sequence: TGTGCCAGCAGTCCCGTCGGGACAGGCAAAAACATTCAGTACTTC. Its protein is CASSPVGTGKNIQYF.

This clone was found many times. The chain uses TRBV9 and TRBJ1-1, with D hard to call. This CDR3 comprises 13 residues. In germline, CDR1 is SGDLS, CDR2 YYNGEE. Trimming took 3 bases from V and 1 from J, leaving 7 bases between them. CDR3 DNA: TGTGCCAGCAGCGATACACCGAACACTGAAGCTTTCTTT. Its protein product is CASSDTPNTEAFF.

This clone has a count of ten or more. The gene calls are TRBV7-2 and TRBJ2-7, with 8 bases matching TRBD1. The CDR3 covers 15 residues. V dropped 0 bases and J dropped 2; count of bases not matched to a gene: 3. The germline V gene encodes CDR1 SGHTA and CDR2 FQGNSA. The CDR3: CASSLAGTGPYEQYF. For the CDR3, the DNA is TGTGCCAGCAGCTTAGCTGGGACAGGCCCCTACGAGCAGTACTTC.